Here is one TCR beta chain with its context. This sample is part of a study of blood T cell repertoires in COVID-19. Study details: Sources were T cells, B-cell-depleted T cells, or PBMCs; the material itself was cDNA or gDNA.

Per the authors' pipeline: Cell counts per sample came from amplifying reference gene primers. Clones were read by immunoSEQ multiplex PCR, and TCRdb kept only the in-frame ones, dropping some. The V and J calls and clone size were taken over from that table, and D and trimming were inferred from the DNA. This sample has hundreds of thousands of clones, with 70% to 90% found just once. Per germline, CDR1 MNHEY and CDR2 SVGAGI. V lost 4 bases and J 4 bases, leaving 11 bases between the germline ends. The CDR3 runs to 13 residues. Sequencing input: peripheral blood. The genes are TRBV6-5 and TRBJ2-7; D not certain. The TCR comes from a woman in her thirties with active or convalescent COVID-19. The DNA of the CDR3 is TGTGCCAGCAGTTCCCCCACAGCTTACGAGCAGTACTTC. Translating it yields CASSSPTAYEQYF.